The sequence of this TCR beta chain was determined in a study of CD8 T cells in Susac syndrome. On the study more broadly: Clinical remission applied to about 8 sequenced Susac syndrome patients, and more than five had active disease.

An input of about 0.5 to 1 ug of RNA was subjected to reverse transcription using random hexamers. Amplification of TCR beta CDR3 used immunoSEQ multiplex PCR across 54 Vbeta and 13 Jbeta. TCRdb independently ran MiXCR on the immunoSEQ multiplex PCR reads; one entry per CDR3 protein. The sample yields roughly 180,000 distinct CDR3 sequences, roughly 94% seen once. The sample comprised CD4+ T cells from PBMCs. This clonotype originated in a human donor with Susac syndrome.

CDR3 bases: TGTGCCAGCAGCACGGGACAGGGGGGGAACACCGGGGAGCTGTTTTTT. Encoded protein: CASSTGQGGNTGELFF. This chain joins TRBV7-2 and TRBJ2-2; 11 nucleotides match TRBD1. The CDR3 extends over 16 amino acids. The V and J ends lost 5 bases and 1 base, in that order; junction bases with no gene match: 3. In germline, CDR1 is SGHTA, CDR2 FQGNSA.